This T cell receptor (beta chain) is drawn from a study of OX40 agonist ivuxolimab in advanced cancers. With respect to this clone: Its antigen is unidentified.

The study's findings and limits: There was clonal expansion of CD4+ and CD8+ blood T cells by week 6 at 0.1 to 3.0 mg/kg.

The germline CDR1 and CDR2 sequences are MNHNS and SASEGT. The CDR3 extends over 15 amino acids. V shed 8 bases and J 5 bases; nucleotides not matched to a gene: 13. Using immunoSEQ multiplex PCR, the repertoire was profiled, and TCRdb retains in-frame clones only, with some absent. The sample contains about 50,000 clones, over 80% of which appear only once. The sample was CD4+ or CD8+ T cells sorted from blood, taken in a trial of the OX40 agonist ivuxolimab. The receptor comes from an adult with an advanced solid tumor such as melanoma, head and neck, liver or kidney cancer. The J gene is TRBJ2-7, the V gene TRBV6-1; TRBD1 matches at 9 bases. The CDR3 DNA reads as TGTGCCAGCCGCTCGGCCGGACAGGGGTTCCACGAGCAGTACTTC. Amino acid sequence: CASRSAGQGFHEQYF.